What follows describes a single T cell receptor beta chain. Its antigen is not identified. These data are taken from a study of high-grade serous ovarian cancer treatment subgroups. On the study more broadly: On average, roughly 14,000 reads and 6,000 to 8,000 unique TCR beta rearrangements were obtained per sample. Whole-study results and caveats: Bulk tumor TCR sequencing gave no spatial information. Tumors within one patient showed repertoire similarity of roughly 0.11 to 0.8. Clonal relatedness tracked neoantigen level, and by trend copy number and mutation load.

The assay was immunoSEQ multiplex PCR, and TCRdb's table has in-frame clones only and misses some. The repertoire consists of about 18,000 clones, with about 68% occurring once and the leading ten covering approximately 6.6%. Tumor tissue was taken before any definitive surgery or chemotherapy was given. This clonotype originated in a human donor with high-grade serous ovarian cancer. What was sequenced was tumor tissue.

CDR3 sequence: CAWRSGGTQYF. CDR3 coding DNA: TGTGCCTGGAGGTCCGGGGGGACCCAGTACTTC. The chain carries TRBV30 and TRBJ2-5; D perhaps matches TRBD2 (6 bases). V dropped 3 bases and J dropped 7 bases, with 9 bases sitting between them. The CDR3 length is 11 residues. Germline CDR1 and CDR2: GTSNPN and SVGIG (reference sequence).